This TCR beta chain appears in the sequencing data of a study of blood T cell repertoires in COVID-19. Profiled with immunoSEQ multiplex PCR; TCRdb holds only in-frame clones, not every one. Of 15,000 to 17,000 clones in the sample, around four fifths were seen once. The sample holds a few counts of this clone. The sample was peripheral blood. The sequence was collected from a man aged 65-85 years with active or convalescent COVID-19.

CDR3 loop: CASGWGGGTGELFF. In nucleotides, the CDR3 is TGTGCCAGCGGGTGGGGCGGGGGCACCGGGGAGCTGTTTTTT. This chain uses TRBV6-5 with TRBJ2-2; 7 nucleotides line up with TRBD2. This CDR3 is 14 amino acids long. Germline V gene data show CDR1 as MNHEY and CDR2 as SVGAGI. Unmatched junction bases numbered 7, after V lost 8 bases and J lost 4 bases.